A selection of T cell receptor beta chains follows, all from one sample in a study of T cell repertoires in cytomegalovirus infection. Their antigens remain unidentified. In TCRdb, the reads were re-called with MiXCR into one record per CDR3 protein. This sample has about 900,000 distinct CDR3 sequences, with around a third found just once. This sample comprised cultured CD8+ T cells from PBMCs, obtained from culture after CMV antigen stimulation. Source of these receptors: a human donor in good health (CMV status not recorded). Some clones in this sample may be carry-over from other donors' samples. CDR3s include the opening cysteine and the closing phenylalanine or tryptophan. D genes are given only for firm matches. The listing skips clone size in some rows; elsewhere it reads once, few, many or a size class.

cdr3_nt cdr3_aa d_call j_call clone_size v_call
TGTGCCAGCAGCTTAGACAGGGCTTGGGGAGCAGATACGCAGTATTTT CASSLDRAWGADTQYF . TRBJ2-3 few TRBV7-6
TGTGCCAGCAGTTACTCTCGGCAGGGAGACACTGAAGCTTTCTTT CASSYSRQGDTEAFF . TRBJ1-1 . TRBV6-6
TGTGCCAGCAGTCTCAGATTTTTGGACACTGAAGCTTTCTTT CASSLRFLDTEAFF . TRBJ1-1 . TRBV12-3/TRBV12-4
TGTGCCAGCAGTGACCTACAGGGTACGAACACTGAAGCTTTCTTT CASSDLQGTNTEAFF . TRBJ1-1 . TRBV2
TGTGCCAGCACCCCCTTGGGCGAGGGAGGTATACACGAGCAGTACTTC CASTPLGEGGIHEQYF . TRBJ2-7 . TRBV5-4
TGTGCCAGCAGCCATTTGGCCAGGCCTAATTCACCCCTCCACTTT CASSHLARPNSPLHF . TRBJ1-6 . TRBV7-2
TGTGCCAGTAGTTGGGACAGTTCGAGTACTGAAGCTTTCTTT CASSWDSSSTEAFF TRBD1 TRBJ1-1 few TRBV19
TGTGCCTCGGGACAGATGATCGATGAGCAGTTCTTC CASGQMIDEQFF TRBD1 TRBJ2-1 few TRBV19
TGTGCCAGCAGCCAAGAAAACAGGGGACCAGATACGCAGTATTTT CASSQENRGPDTQYF TRBD1 TRBJ2-3 . TRBV4-2
TGTGCCAGCAGCTCAGGGGGGCCTCATGAGCAGTTCTTC CASSSGGPHEQFF . TRBJ2-1 . TRBV7-9
TGTGCCAGCAGCTCAGGAACAGGGGTCCACACTGAAGCTTTCTTT CASSSGTGVHTEAFF TRBD1 TRBJ1-1 few TRBV7-8
TGTGCCAGCAGCTTTCTTTTCTCTGGCACAGATACGCAGTATTTT CASSFLFSGTDTQYF . TRBJ2-3 many TRBV7-2
TGTGCCAGTATTTGGGGCGGGGAGCTGTTTTTT CASIWGGELFF . TRBJ2-2 few TRBV7-2
TGCAGTGCTAGAGGGTACAGGGCGCACGAGCAGTACTTC CSARGYRAHEQYF . TRBJ2-7 few TRBV20-1
TGTGCCAGCAGCTTAGCCTGGGCAGGGCAGGTTGATATTAACTATGGCTACACCTTC CASSLAWAGQVDINYGYTF . TRBJ1-2 many TRBV7-2
TGTGCCAGCAGCACTAGCGGGGGGGCCTACAGCACAGATACGCAGTATTTT CASSTSGGAYSTDTQYF TRBD2 TRBJ2-3 many TRBV7-9
TGTGCCAGCAGTCCGTGGGGGGCCACAGATACGCAGTATTTT CASSPWGATDTQYF . TRBJ2-3 few TRBV12-3/TRBV12-4
TGTGCCAGCAGTTTCGGCTACGAGCAGTACTTC CASSFGYEQYF . TRBJ2-7 many TRBV12-3/TRBV12-4
TGTGCCAGCAGTTTAACAGCGCGGGGCTATGGCTACACCTTC CASSLTARGYGYTF . TRBJ1-2 once TRBV27
TGTGCCAGCAGCTTGGATGCAGGGCCGGGAAACACCATATATTTT CASSLDAGPGNTIYF . TRBJ1-3 many TRBV7-2
TGTGCCAGCAGTTTAACCAGCGGCCAGTTCTTC CASSLTSGQFF . TRBJ2-1 . TRBV12-3/TRBV12-4
TGTGCCAGCAGTTTTCTGGGGGAAAACTATGGCTACACCTTC CASSFLGENYGYTF . TRBJ1-2 few TRBV28
TGTGCCACCAGTGATTTGCAAGGCGGCCAAGAGACCCAGTACTTC CATSDLQGGQETQYF . TRBJ2-5 few TRBV24-1
TGTGCCAGCTCTGCGCGGCAGCCGAACACTGAAGCTTTCTTT CASSARQPNTEAFF . TRBJ1-1 . TRBV28
TGCAGTGCTAGACCACACGGAAACTATGGCTACACCTTC CSARPHGNYGYTF . TRBJ1-2 few TRBV20-1
TGCGCCAGCAGCCACCCTAACTCCCACCAAGAGACCCAGTACTTC CASSHPNSHQETQYF . TRBJ2-5 . TRBV4-3
TGCAGCGTTGAAGGACAGGGATTTGCTAATGAGCAGTTCTTC CSVEGQGFANEQFF TRBD1 TRBJ2-1 few TRBV29-1
TGTGCCAGCAGTTACTCGATCGGACGCCAAGAGACCCAGTACTTC CASSYSIGRQETQYF . TRBJ2-5 few TRBV6-5
TGTGCCAGCAGCCCCCTGGGGACAGGGTACGCAGATACGCAGTATTTT CASSPLGTGYADTQYF TRBD1 TRBJ2-3 . TRBV7-9
TGCGCCAACAGCTTGGGACAGTTGGGCAATCAGCCCCAGCATTTT CANSLGQLGNQPQHF TRBD1 TRBJ1-5 . TRBV5-1
TGTGCCAGCAGTTACACGGTCGTCTATGAGCAGTTCTTC CASSYTVVYEQFF . TRBJ2-1 . TRBV6-2/TRBV6-3
TGCGCCAGCAGTGAGGGGTTCATTGGCAATGAGCAGTTCTTC CASSEGFIGNEQFF . TRBJ2-1 few TRBV10-2
TGTGCCAGCAGCTTAATACGGGTTGACAATGAGCAGTTCTTC CASSLIRVDNEQFF . TRBJ2-1 many TRBV7-2
TGTGCCAGCAGCTTCACTGGAGGGAGAGACATTCAGTACTTC CASSFTGGRDIQYF . TRBJ2-4 . TRBV7-9
TGTGCCAGTTCCTCCGGGACAGGGAAAGCCAAAAACATTCAGTACTTC CASSSGTGKAKNIQYF TRBD1 TRBJ2-4 . TRBV2
TGTGCCAGCAGCACGCGGGACACCCATAAGGAGACCCAGTACTTC CASSTRDTHKETQYF . TRBJ2-5 many TRBV7-8
TGTGCCAGCAGCTTTCGCATGGGGAATGAGCAGTTCTTC CASSFRMGNEQFF . TRBJ2-1 . TRBV7-6
TGTGCCAGCAGCCAGGGGAGGAGGACTGAAGCTTTCTTT CASSQGRRTEAFF . TRBJ1-1 . TRBV25-1
TGCGCCAGCAGCCAAGTCACTAATAGCAATCAGCCCCAGCATTTT CASSQVTNSNQPQHF . TRBJ1-5 . TRBV4-1
TGTGTCAGCAGCTCATCCCCGAACTTAGCTTTCTTT CVSSSSPNLAFF . TRBJ1-1 . TRBV7-6
TGCGCCAGCAGCCAAGTAGCAGGGCCTGAAAAACTGTTTTTT CASSQVAGPEKLFF . TRBJ1-4 few TRBV4-1
TGCGCCAGCAGCCCCTCGCGCGGGGCCAACTATGGCTACACCTTC CASSPSRGANYGYTF . TRBJ1-2 few TRBV4-1
TGTGCCAGCAACCCGGCAGGTCTAGCGGGGACCGGGGAGCTGTTTTTT CASNPAGLAGTGELFF TRBD2 TRBJ2-2 few TRBV5-4
TGCGCCAGCAGCCCGTTTCATAGCGGGGTACAAGAGACCCAGTACTTC CASSPFHSGVQETQYF TRBD2 TRBJ2-5 many TRBV4-1
TGTGCCAGCAGTTTAGCCCCGGGACAGGTCCGCTCTGGAAACACCATATATTTT CASSLAPGQVRSGNTIYF TRBD1 TRBJ1-3 . TRBV28
TGTGCCACCAGATCGTCGACAGACTCTGGAAACACCATATATTTT CATRSSTDSGNTIYF . TRBJ1-3 . TRBV24-1
TGTGCCAGCAGCCCTGAGGGACAAGTGGGAACTGAAGCTTTCTTT CASSPEGQVGTEAFF . TRBJ1-1 few TRBV5-4
TGTGCCAGCAGTTATCCAGGGGGAGAGACCCAGTACTTC CASSYPGGETQYF TRBD1 TRBJ2-5 . TRBV12-3/TRBV12-4